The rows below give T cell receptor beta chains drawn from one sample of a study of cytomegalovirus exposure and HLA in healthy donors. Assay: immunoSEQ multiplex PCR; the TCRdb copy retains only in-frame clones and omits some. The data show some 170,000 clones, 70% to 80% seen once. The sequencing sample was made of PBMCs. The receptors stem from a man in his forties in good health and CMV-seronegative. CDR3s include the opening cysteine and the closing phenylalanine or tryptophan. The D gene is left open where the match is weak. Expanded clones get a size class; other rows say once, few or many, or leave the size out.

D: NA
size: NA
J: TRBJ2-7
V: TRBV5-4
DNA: TGTGCCAGCAGCTTGGGTAGCGGACAGGCCGAGCAGTACTTC
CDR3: CASSLGSGQAEQYF

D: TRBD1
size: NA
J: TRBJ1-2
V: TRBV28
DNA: TGTGCCAGCAGACTACAGGGGGCTGGCTATGGCTACACCTTC
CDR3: CASRLQGAGYGYTF

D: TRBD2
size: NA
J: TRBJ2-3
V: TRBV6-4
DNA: TGTGCCAGCAGTGACTCGACCGGACTAGCGGGAGGCGCAGATACGCAGTATTTT
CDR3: CASSDSTGLAGGADTQYF

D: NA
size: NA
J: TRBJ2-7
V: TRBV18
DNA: TGTGCCAGCTCACCAGGTGGCGGCGGCGAGCAGTACTTC
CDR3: CASSPGGGGEQYF

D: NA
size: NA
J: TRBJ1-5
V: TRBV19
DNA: TGTGCCAGTAGTGAGGGAAGGAATCAGCCCCAGCATTTT
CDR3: CASSEGRNQPQHF

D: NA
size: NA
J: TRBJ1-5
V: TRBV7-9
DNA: TGTTCCAGCAGCTTTACTGAGGGTCCCCAGCATTTT
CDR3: CSSSFTEGPQHF

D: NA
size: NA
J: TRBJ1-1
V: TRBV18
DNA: TGTGCCAGCTCGCTGAAAGACAGCCAGAACACTGAAGCTTTCTTT
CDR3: CASSLKDSQNTEAFF

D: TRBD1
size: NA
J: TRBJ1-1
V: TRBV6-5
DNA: TGTGCCAGCAGTTACTTTTCGGGACAGGGGTCGTCTTTCTTT
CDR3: CASSYFSGQGSSFF

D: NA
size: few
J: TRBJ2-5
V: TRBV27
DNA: TGTGCCAGCAGTTTTAGGGGCCAAGAGACCCAGTACTTC
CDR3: CASSFRGQETQYF

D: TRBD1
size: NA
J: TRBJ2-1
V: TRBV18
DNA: TGTGCCAGCTCACCATCAGGGGGCGTAGTCAATGAGCAGTTCTTC
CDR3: CASSPSGGVVNEQFF

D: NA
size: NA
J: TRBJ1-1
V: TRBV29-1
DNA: TGCAGCGTGGGACTTCTCAACACTGAAGCTTTCTTT
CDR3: CSVGLLNTEAFF

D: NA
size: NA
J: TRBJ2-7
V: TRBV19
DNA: TGTGCCAGTAGTATCAGGGAACCCTACGAGCAGTACTTC
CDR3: CASSIREPYEQYF

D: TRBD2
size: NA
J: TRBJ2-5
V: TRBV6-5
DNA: TGTGCCAGCAGTACCTCACTAGCGAGACAAGAGACCCAGTACTTC
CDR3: CASSTSLARQETQYF

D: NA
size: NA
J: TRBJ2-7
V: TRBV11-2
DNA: TGTGCCAGCAGCTTACATTACGAGCAGTACTTC
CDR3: CASSLHYEQYF

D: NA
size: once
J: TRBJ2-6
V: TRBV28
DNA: TGTGCCAGCAGTTTCGACTTATCTGGGGCCAACGTCCTGACTTTC
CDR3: CASSFDLSGANVLTF

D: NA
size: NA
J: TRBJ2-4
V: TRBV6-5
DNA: TGTGCCAGCAGCCGGGGAGTAAAAGCCAAAAACATTCAGTACTTC
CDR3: CASSRGVKAKNIQYF

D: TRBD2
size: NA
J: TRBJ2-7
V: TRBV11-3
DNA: TGTGCCAGTCCGGGACTAGCGGGCCTCCCGGAGTGGGTACGTTCCTACGAGCAGTACTTC
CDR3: CASPGLAGLPEWVRSYEQYF

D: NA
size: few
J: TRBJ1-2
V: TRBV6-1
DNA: TGTGCCAGCAGCGCTAGCGGGGTAACGGGTGGCTACACCTTC
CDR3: CASSASGVTGGYTF

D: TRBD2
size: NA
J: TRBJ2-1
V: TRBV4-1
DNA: TGCGCCAGCAGCCAAGCGTCGACTAGCTCCCATAATGAGCAGTTCTTC
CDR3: CASSQASTSSHNEQFF

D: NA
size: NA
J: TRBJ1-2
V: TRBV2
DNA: TGTGCCAGCAGTGAAGGCCAATTCACGGAGGGCTACACCTTC
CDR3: CASSEGQFTEGYTF

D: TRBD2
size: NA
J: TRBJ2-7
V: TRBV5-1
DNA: TGCGCCAGCAGCTTGGAAGCGGGAGTATTCTACGAGCAGTACTTC
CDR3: CASSLEAGVFYEQYF

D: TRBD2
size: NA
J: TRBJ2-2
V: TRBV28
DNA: TGTGCCAGCAGTTTGGAAGGCGGGAGGGGGACCGGGGAGCTGTTTTTT
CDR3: CASSLEGGRGTGELFF

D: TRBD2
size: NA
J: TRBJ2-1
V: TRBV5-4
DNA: TGTGCCAGCAGCCTAGCGGACCGTCGTTACAATGAGCAGTTCTTC
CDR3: CASSLADRRYNEQFF

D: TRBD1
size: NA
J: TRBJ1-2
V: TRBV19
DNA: TGTGCCAGTAGTCCACCCCAACAGGGGAACTATGGCTACACCTTC
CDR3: CASSPPQQGNYGYTF

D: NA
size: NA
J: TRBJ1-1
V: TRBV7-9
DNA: TGTGCCAGCAGCTTAGCGCAGGTCATGAACACTGAAGCTTTCTTT
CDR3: CASSLAQVMNTEAFF

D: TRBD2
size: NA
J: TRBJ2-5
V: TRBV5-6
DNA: TGTGCCAGCAGCTTGGGACTAGCTGGGGGAGAGACCCAGTACTTC
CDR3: CASSLGLAGGETQYF

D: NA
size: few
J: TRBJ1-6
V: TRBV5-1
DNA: TGCGCCAGCAGCGATACGGGAAGCATGGTTTCACCCCTCCACTTT
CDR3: CASSDTGSMVSPLHF

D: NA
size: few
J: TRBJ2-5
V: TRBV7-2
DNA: TGTGCCAGCAGCTCATCTAAAGAGACCCAGTACTTC
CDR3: CASSSSKETQYF

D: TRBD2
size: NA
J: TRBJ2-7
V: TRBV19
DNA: TGTGCCAGTAGCCGAGGACTAGCGGCGCCCTACGAGCAGTACTTC
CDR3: CASSRGLAAPYEQYF

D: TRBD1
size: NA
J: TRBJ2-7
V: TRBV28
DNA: TGTGCCAGCAGTTACCCCACAGGGGTAACCTACGAGCAGTACTTC
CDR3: CASSYPTGVTYEQYF

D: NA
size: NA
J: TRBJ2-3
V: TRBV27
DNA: TGTGCCAGCAGTTTTTGGTCAGGGGGCACAGATACGCAGTATTTT
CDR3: CASSFWSGGTDTQYF

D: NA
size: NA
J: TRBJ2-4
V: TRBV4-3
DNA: TGCGCCAGCAGCCCTATGAGGGGGTCGGACATTCAGTACTTC
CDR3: CASSPMRGSDIQYF

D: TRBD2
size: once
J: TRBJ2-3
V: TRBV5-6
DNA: TGTGCCAGCAGCATGAGCGGGAGGACAGATACGCAGTATTTT
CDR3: CASSMSGRTDTQYF

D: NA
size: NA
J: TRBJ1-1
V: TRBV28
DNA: TGTGCCAGCACGTCCGTGAACACTGAAGCTTTCTTT
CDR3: CASTSVNTEAFF

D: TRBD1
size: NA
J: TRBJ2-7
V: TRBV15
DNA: TGTGCCACCAGCAGAGGGGGACAGGGTCGTCCCTACGAGCAGTACTTC
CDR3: CATSRGGQGRPYEQYF

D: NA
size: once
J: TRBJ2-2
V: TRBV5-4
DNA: TGTGCCAGCAGCTTAACAGGTTCTGGCGGGGAGCTGTTTTTT
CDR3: CASSLTGSGGELFF

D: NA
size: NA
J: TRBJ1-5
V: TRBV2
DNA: TGTGCCAGCAGTGAAGAGAGCCTTCGTCATCAGCCCCAGCATTTT
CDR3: CASSEESLRHQPQHF

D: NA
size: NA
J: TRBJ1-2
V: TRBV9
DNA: TGTGCCAGCAGCGTAGGTATTGCGTACCACGCGTATGGCTACACCTTC
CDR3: CASSVGIAYHAYGYTF

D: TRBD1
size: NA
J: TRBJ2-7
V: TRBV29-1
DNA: TGCAGCGTTATAGCGACAGGGGGGAACGAGCAGTACTTC
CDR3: CSVIATGGNEQYF

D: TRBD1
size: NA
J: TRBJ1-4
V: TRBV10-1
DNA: TGCGCCAGCTCCAAGCCGGGACAGGGGGCTAATGAAAAACTGTTTTTT
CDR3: CASSKPGQGANEKLFF

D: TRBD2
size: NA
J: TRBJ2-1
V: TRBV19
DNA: TGTGCCAGTAGCGACGGGACTAGCGGCTACAATGAGCAGTTCTTC
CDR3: CASSDGTSGYNEQFF

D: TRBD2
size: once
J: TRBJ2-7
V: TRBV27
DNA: TGTGCCAGCAGTTCACTAGCGGGCCGCTCCTACGAGCAGTACTTC
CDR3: CASSSLAGRSYEQYF

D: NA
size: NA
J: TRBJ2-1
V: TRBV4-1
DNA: TGCGCCAGCAGCCAACTAGGTAGCCCTGAGTCGCAGTTCTTC
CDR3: CASSQLGSPESQFF

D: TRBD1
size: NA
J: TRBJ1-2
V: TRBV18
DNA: TGTGCCAGCTCACCCATGCCTCCGGGACAGAACTATGGCTACACCTTC
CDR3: CASSPMPPGQNYGYTF

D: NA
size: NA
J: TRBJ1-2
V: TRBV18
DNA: TGTGCCAGCTCACCAAAGCAGGGCCTAACCTATGGCTACACCTTC
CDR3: CASSPKQGLTYGYTF